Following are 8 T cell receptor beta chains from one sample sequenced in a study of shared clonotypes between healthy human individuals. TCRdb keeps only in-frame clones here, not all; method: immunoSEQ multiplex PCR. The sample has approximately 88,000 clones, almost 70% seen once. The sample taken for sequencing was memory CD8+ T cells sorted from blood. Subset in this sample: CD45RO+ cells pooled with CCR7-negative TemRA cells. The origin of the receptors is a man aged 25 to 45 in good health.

The CDR3 DNA reads as TGTGCCAGCAGTTTCGTCTCCTACGAGCAGTACTTC. Translating it yields CASSFVSYEQYF. The J gene is TRBJ2-7, the V gene TRBV6-4, with D unclear. V lost 5 bases, J lost 0 bases, and 5 bases lay in between. The CDR3 sequence is 12 residues long. The germline gives CDR1 MRHNA, CDR2 SNTAGT.

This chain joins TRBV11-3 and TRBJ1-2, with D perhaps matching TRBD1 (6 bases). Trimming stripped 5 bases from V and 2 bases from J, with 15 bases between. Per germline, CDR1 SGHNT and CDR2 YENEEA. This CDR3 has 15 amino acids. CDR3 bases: TGTGCCAGCAGCCTAATGGGACACCTCAACTATGGCTACACCTTC. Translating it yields CASSLMGHLNYGYTF.

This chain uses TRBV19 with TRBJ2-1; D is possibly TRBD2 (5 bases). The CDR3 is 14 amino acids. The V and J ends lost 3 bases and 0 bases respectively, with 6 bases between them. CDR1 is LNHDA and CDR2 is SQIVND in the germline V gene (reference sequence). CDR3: CASSIAGSYNEQFF. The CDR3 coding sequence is TGTGCCAGTAGTATTGCGGGCTCCTACAATGAGCAGTTCTTC.

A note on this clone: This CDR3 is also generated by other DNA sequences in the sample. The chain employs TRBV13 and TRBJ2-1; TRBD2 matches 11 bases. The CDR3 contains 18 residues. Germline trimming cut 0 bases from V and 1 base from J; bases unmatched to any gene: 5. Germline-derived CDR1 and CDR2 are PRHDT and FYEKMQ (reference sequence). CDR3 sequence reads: CASSLGLAGEESYNEQFF. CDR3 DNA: TGTGCCAGCAGCTTAGGACTAGCGGGGGAGGAGTCCTACAATGAGCAGTTCTTC.

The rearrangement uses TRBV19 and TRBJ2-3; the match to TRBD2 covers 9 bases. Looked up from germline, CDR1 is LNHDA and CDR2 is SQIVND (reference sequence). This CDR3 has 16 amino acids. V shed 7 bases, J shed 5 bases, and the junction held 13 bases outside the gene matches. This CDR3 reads CASTDFSGRGGDTQYF. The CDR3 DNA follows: TGTGCCAGTACTGACTTTAGCGGGAGAGGTGGAGATACGCAGTATTTT.

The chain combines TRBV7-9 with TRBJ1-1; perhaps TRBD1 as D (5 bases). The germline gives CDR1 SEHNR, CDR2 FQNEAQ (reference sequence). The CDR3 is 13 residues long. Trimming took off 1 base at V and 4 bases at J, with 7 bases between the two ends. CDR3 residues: CASSLGDATEAFF. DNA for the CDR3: TGTGCCAGCAGCTTAGGGGACGCCACTGAAGCTTTCTTT.

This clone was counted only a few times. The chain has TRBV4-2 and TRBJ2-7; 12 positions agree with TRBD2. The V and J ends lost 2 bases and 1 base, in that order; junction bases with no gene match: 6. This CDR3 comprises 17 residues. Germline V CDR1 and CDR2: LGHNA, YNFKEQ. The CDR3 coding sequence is TGTGCCAGCAGCCAATTTACCGGGACTAGCGGGTCCTACGAGCAGTACTTC. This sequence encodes CASSQFTGTSGSYEQYF.

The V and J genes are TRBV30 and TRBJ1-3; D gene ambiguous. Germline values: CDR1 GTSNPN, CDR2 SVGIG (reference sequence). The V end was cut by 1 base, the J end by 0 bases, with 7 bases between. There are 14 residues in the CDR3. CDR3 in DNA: TGTGCCTGGAGTGAAGGAAGCTCTGGAAACACCATATATTTT. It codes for CAWSEGSSGNTIYF. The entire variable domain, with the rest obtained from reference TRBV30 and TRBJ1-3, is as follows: SQTIHQWPATLVQPVGSPLSLECTVEGTSNPNLYWYRQAAGRGLQLLFYSVGIGQISSEVPQNLSASRPQDRQFILSSKKLLLSDSGFYLCAWSEGSSGNTIYFGEGSWLTVV.